This TCR beta chain was obtained from a study of T-cell memory formation after mild COVID-19. Trimming removed 1 base from V and 10 bases from J, with 20 bases in between. The CDR3 length is 15 residues. Germline CDR1 and CDR2: SEHNR and FQNEAQ (reference sequence). In its sample, this clonotype was seen a few times. Antigen unknown. It was 5'RACE with constant-segment primers that produced the TCR alpha and TCR beta cDNA libraries, which carried sample barcodes and UMIs. TCRdb processed the 5' RACE reads anew with MiXCR; each CDR3 protein has one entry. The data show over 60,000 distinct CDR3 sequences, over 15% seen once. Whole-study findings and limits: Clones which contracted sat mainly in CM and EM if CD4+, and in EMRA if CD8+.

This receptor was identified in an adult woman who had mild COVID-19 (a few samples of this study predate the infection). Cell type and time point are not known. Sequenced material: PBMCs or a T cell subset sorted from them (not recorded which). The chain carries TRBV7-9 and TRBJ2-7; perhaps D is TRBD1 or TRBD2 (5 bases each). CDR3 DNA: TGTGCCAGCAGCTTAGTCCGGACATCCGGAGCGGTACAGTACTTC. It translates to CASSLVRTSGAVQYF. The full variable domain, completed using reference TRBV7-9 and TRBJ2-7, is DTGVSQNPRHKITKRGQNVTFRCDPISEHNRLYWYRQTLGQGPEFLTYFQNEAQLEKSRLLSDRFSAERPKGSFSTLEIQRTEQGDSAMYLCASSLVRTSGAVQYFGPGTRLTVT.